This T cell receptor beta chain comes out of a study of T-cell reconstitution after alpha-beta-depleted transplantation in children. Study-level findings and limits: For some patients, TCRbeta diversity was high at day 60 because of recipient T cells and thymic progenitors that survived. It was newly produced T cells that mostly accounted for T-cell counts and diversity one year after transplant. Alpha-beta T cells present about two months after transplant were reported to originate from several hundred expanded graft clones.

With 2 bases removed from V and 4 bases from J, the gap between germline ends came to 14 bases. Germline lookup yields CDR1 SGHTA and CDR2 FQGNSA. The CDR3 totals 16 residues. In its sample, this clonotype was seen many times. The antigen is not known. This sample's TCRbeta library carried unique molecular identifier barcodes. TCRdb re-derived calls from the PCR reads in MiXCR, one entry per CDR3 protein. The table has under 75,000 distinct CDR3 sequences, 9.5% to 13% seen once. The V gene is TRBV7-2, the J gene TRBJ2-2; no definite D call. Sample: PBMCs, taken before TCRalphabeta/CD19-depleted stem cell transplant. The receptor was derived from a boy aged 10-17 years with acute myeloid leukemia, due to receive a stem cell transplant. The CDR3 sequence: CASSLLMRRATGELFF. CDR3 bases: TGTGCCAGCAGCTTATTGATGCGAAGGGCCACCGGGGAGCTGTTTTTT.